What follows are 9 T cell receptor beta chains derived from one specimen sequenced in a study of CD8 T cells in Susac syndrome. Roughly 0.45 to 1 ug RNA was reverse transcribed with random hexamers. Each CDR3 protein is one row after TCRdb ran MiXCR on the immunoSEQ multiplex PCR reads. This table has approximately 75,000 distinct CDR3 sequences, roughly 94% appearing once. Sequenced sample: CD8+ T cells from PBMCs. These TCRs come from a human donor in good health.

A single count supports this clonotype. The rearrangement joins TRBV6-2 or TRBV6-3 to TRBJ1-5; D not resolved. Germline V CDR1 and CDR2: MNHEY, SVGEGT. Trimming removed 2 bases at V and 9 bases at J, with 11 bases between. CDR3 length equals 13 residues. CDR3 DNA sequence: TGTGCCAGCAGTTACGGCCAGCCTGGGCCCCAGCATTTT. Its translation: CASSYGQPGPQHF.

The rearrangement joins TRBV7-9 to TRBJ1-6; D not certain. CDR3 length: 12 residues. Trimming removed 3 bases from V and 9 bases from J, with 6 bases in between. From germline, CDR1 is SEHNR and CDR2 FQNEAQ (reference sequence). The chain's CDR3 is CASSLDGSPLHF. CDR3 sequence (DNA): TGTGCCAGCAGCTTGGACGGTTCACCCCTCCACTTT.

This clonotype was seen once. This chain connects TRBV29-1 to TRBJ1-2; D is possibly TRBD1 (6 bases). From germline, CDR1 is SQVTM and CDR2 ANQGSEA. CDR3 length: 13 residues. V was shortened by 4 bases and J by 3 bases, with 12 bases between the two germline ends. The chain's CDR3 is CSVAGADYYGYTF. In DNA form, the CDR3 reads TGCAGCGTTGCGGGGGCGGACTACTATGGCTACACCTTC.

The rearrangement joins TRBV7-9 to TRBJ1-2; a possible D gene is TRBD1 (5 bases). The length of the CDR3 is 14 residues. Germline V CDR1 and CDR2: SEHNR, FQNEAQ (reference sequence). The V gene lost 1 base and the J gene lost 8 bases, with 14 bases spanning the gap. CDR3 sequence: CASSLEQGSGGYTF. The CDR3 bases are TGTGCCAGCAGCTTAGAGCAGGGATCGGGCGGCTACACCTTC. Using reference TRBV7-9 and TRBJ1-2 for the parts outside the CDR3, the full variable domain is DTGVSQNPRHKITKRGQNVTFRCDPISEHNRLYWYRQTLGQGPEFLTYFQNEAQLEKSRLLSDRFSAERPKGSFSTLEIQRTEQGDSAMYLCASSLEQGSGGYTFGSGTRLTVV.

CDR3 coding DNA: TGTGCCAGCAGCTTAGGCCAACGGGGCGGATTTATCCAAGAGACCCAGTACTTC. This sequence encodes CASSLGQRGGFIQETQYF. The genes are TRBV13 and TRBJ2-5; the D call may be TRBD1 or TRBD2 (5 bases each). Trimming pared 0 bases from V and 1 base from J, leaving 18 bases between. This CDR3 is 18 amino acids long. Germline CDR1 PRHDT, CDR2 FYEKMQ (reference sequence).

Only one count was recorded for this clonotype. The chain uses TRBV4-1 and TRBJ1-1, with a weak D call TRBD1 (5 bases). The CDR3 loop spans 14 amino acids. The V and J ends lost 0 bases and 2 bases respectively, with 7 bases between them. Germline assignment: CDR1 MGHRA and CDR2 YSYEKL. CDR3 nucleotide sequence: TGCGCCAGCAGCCAAGACAGGGACAACACTGAAGCTTTCTTT. Amino acids: CASSQDRDNTEAFF.

V gene TRBV2 combines with J gene TRBJ2-5; D remains unclear. The germline gives CDR1 SNHLY, CDR2 FYNNEI. V lost 7 bases and J 1 base, leaving 10 bases between the germline ends. The CDR3 covers 13 residues. CDR3 sequence: CASKDGPQETQYF. The DNA of the CDR3 is TGTGCCAGCAAGGACGGACCCCAAGAGACCCAGTACTTC.

This clonotype appeared a single time. The chain joins TRBV13 to TRBJ2-5; the D gene is possibly TRBD2 (5 bases). V was clipped by 2 bases and J by 5 bases, with 18 bases between them. Germline V gene data show CDR1 as PRHDT and CDR2 as FYEKMQ (reference sequence). The CDR3 length is 16 residues. The CDR3 spells CASSLKRTFIGETQYF. As DNA, the CDR3 is TGTGCCAGCAGCTTAAAGCGGACGTTCATCGGGGAGACCCAGTACTTC. Full variable domain (missing parts from reference TRBV13 and TRBJ2-5): AAGVIQSPRHLIKEKRETATLKCYPIPRHDTVYWYQQGPGQDPQFLISFYEKMQSDKGSIPDRFSAQQFSDYHSELNMSSLELGDSALYFCASSLKRTFIGETQYFGPGTRLLVL.

This clonotype appeared a few times. V usage is TRBV30 and J usage is TRBJ2-7; 9 bases are a match to TRBD1. Per germline, CDR1 GTSNPN and CDR2 SVGIG (reference sequence). J was trimmed by 3 bases and V by 2 bases; bases with no gene match: 5. The CDR3 has 14 residues. The CDR3 reads CAWSTGTGSYEQYF. The CDR3 DNA is TGTGCCTGGAGTACCGGGACAGGGAGCTACGAGCAGTACTTC. The full variable domain, with the rest looked up from reference TRBV30 and TRBJ2-7, is SQTIHQWPATLVQPVGSPLSLECTVEGTSNPNLYWYRQAAGRGLQLLFYSVGIGQISSEVPQNLSASRPQDRQFILSSKKLLLSDSGFYLCAWSTGTGSYEQYFGPGTRLTVT.